This entry is about one TCR beta chain. While CD8+ and CD4+ T cells were isolated negatively, TEMRA cells were enriched by FACS. Random-hexamer reverse transcription was applied to about 0.5 to 1 ug RNA. TCRdb ran MiXCR on the immunoSEQ multiplex PCR reads and lists one entry per CDR3 protein. Here the sample spans approximately 300,000 distinct CDR3 sequences, 70% to 90% being singletons. This record comes from a study of CD8 T cells in Susac syndrome. Looked up from germline, CDR1 is LGHNA and CDR2 is YNFKEQ. The CDR3 extends over 17 amino acids. Germline trimming cut 0 bases from V and 5 bases from J; bases unmatched to any gene: 7.

The chain recombines TRBV4-2 with TRBJ2-6; TRBD1 matches 7 bases. What was sequenced was CD8+ T cells from PBMCs. The receptor comes from a human donor with multiple sclerosis. The CDR3 nucleotides read TGTGCCAGCAGCCAAGAGAAAGGGGGCGCCTGGGCCAACGTCCTGACTTTC. Residues: CASSQEKGGAWANVLTF.